The 18 T cell receptor beta chains below all came from one sample that was sequenced in a study of T cell responses to AZD1222 COVID-19 vaccine (dated by TCRdb to the early 2020s). Library generation was performed with the immunoSEQ multiplex PCR assay. TCRdb carries this immuneACCESS record with in-frame sequences only. Its versions omit some clonotypes, under half of them owing to an unresolved V gene in the studies checked, with the rest unexplained. Within this sample are roughly 120,000 clones, with roughly 90% of them counted one time only. The ten most abundant clones make up 6% to 9% of the sample. Sample time point, as interpreted from the label and publication: about 28 days (+/-7) after the second vaccine dose. This specimen consisted of peripheral blood, obtained 28 days after the second AZD1222 dose. These receptor sequences come from an adult who received the AZD1222 COVID-19 vaccine.

This clone turned up a few times. The V and J genes are TRBV19 and TRBJ2-7; TRBD1 aligns across 8 bases. V dropped 5 bases and J dropped 5; count of bases not matched to a gene: 17. This CDR3 comprises 17 residues. Germline loops: CDR1 LNHDA, CDR2 SQIVND (reference sequence). The CDR3 DNA reads TGTGCCAGTAGTCCTCGCCCCTTGGACAGGGATCGGGACGAGCAGTACTTC. Protein product: CASSPRPLDRDRDEQYF.

The chain is built from TRBV10-3 and TRBJ1-1; 11 bases align to TRBD1. Germline V gives CDR1 ENHRY, CDR2 SYGVKD. The CDR3 length is 17 residues. J was trimmed by 1 base and V by 8 bases; bases with no gene match: 12. The CDR3 spells CAISPFGTGGSNTEAFF. In nucleotides, the CDR3 is TGTGCCATCTCTCCGTTTGGGACAGGGGGATCGAACACTGAAGCTTTCTTT.

The rearrangement links TRBV27 to TRBJ1-3; D not certain. V was pared by 10 bases and J by 1 base, with 11 bases between. This CDR3 spans 13 amino acids. Germline V gives CDR1 MNHEY, CDR2 SMNVEV (reference sequence). The CDR3 loop is CATGERSGNTIYF. The CDR3 DNA is TGTGCCACCGGGGAGCGTTCTGGAAACACCATATATTTT.

This chain connects TRBV6-5 to TRBJ1-6, with D perhaps matching TRBD1 (6 bases). This CDR3 region has 15 residues. Germline V lookup: CDR1 MNHEY, CDR2 SVGAGI. V was clipped by 6 bases and J by 10 bases, with 19 bases between them. The CDR3 sequence: CASSVSRTVRSPLHF. The CDR3 DNA sequence: TGTGCCAGCAGCGTCTCTAGGACAGTGAGATCACCCCTCCACTTT.

This chain joins TRBV4-2 and TRBJ2-5, with TRBD1 as a possible D gene (5 bases). CDR1 is LGHNA, CDR2 YNFKEQ, per germline. Between the trimmed V and J ends, which lost 1 base and 5 bases, there was a span of 11 bases. The CDR3 length is 14 residues. The CDR3 here is CASSQVGVLETQYF. DNA for the CDR3: TGTGCCAGCAGCCAAGTAGGGGTACTGGAGACCCAGTACTTC.

The DNA for the CDR3 is TGTGCCAGCAGGCAAACAGGGCGGCCTAATGAAAAACTGTTTTTT. This codes for CASRQTGRPNEKLFF. The V call is TRBV6-5, the J call TRBJ1-4; perhaps TRBD1 as D (6 bases). V was clipped by 6 bases and J by 3 bases, with 14 bases between them. This CDR3 comprises 15 residues. Germline V lookup: CDR1 MNHEY, CDR2 SVGAGI.

The chain combines TRBV6-5 with TRBJ1-1; maybe TRBD1 (5 bases). The CDR3 has 14 residues. V gave up 6 bases and J gave up 3 bases, with 14 bases separating them. Germline CDR1 reads MNHEY; CDR2 reads SVGAGI. This CDR3 reads CASRPTRVYTEAFF. CDR3 DNA: TGTGCCAGCAGGCCAACCAGGGTGTACACTGAAGCTTTCTTT.

This clone appeared once. CDR3 bases: TGTGCCAGCAGCAACCAAGAGACCCAGTACTTC. It specifies CASSNQETQYF. The chain couples TRBV7-2 to TRBJ2-5; D is unresolved. Germline V gene sequence: CDR1 SGHTA, CDR2 FQGNSA. Trimming stripped 5 bases from V and 0 bases from J, with 1 base between. This CDR3 comprises 11 residues.

The genes are TRBV29-1 and TRBJ1-2; D perhaps matches TRBD1 (5 bases). V lost 6 bases, J lost 4 bases, and 12 bases lay in between. The CDR3 totals 12 residues. Germline V CDR1 and CDR2: SQVTM, ANQGSEA. CDR3 sequence (DNA): TGCAGCGTAGCGGACATGGTCTATGGCTACACCTTC. It translates to CSVADMVYGYTF.

V and J are TRBV9 and TRBJ1-1; perhaps TRBD1 as D (5 bases). This CDR3 has 13 residues. CDR1 SGDLS and CDR2 YYNGEE come from the germline V gene. With 2 bases removed from V and 5 bases from J, the gap between germline ends came to 10 bases. CDR3 amino acids: CASSVQGNTEAFF. The CDR3 DNA sequence: TGTGCCAGCAGCGTGCAGGGTAATACTGAAGCTTTCTTT.

This clone was seen a single time. J is TRBJ1-1 and V is TRBV6-5; the D gene is possibly TRBD1 (6 bases). V was pared by 2 bases and J by 4 bases, with 8 bases between. The CDR3 is 13 amino acids. Germline V gives CDR1 MNHEY, CDR2 SVGAGI. CDR3 region: CASSYPGATEAFF. DNA of the CDR3: TGTGCCAGCAGTTACCCGGGGGCCACTGAAGCTTTCTTT.

This chain connects TRBV19 to TRBJ1-2, with TRBD1 matching 7 bases. With V trimmed by 5 bases and J by 6 bases, 6 bases remained unmatched. Per germline, CDR1 LNHDA and CDR2 SQIVND (reference sequence). The CDR3 runs 13 residues. This chain's CDR3 is CASSPDREHGYTF. The CDR3 DNA follows: TGTGCCAGTAGTCCAGACAGGGAGCATGGCTACACCTTC. The whole variable domain, remainder taken from reference TRBV19 and TRBJ1-2, is DGGITQSPKYLFRKEGQNVTLSCEQNLNHDAMYWYRQDPGQGLRLIYYSQIVNDFQKGDIAEGYSVSREKKESFPLTVTSAQKNPTAFYLCASSPDREHGYTFGSGTRLTVV.

The rearrangement joins TRBV18 to TRBJ1-1; no reliable D call. Trimming shortened V by 1 base and J by 3 bases, and 18 bases separated the two germline ends. The germline CDR1 and CDR2 sequences are KGHSH and LQKENI. The CDR3 consists of 17 residues. As DNA, the CDR3 is TGTGCCAGCTCACCACAGTTGTTAGGAAACGGGGACACTGAAGCTTTCTTT. Translating gives CASSPQLLGNGDTEAFF.

The rearrangement joins TRBV12-3 or TRBV12-4 to TRBJ2-4, with D unresolved. This CDR3 is 13 amino acids long. The V and J ends lost 5 bases and 7 bases respectively, with 12 bases between them. The CDR3 reads CASSRAAGNIQYF. In nucleotides, the CDR3 is TGTGCCAGCAGTCGGGCAGCCGGTAACATTCAGTACTTC.

The chain combines TRBV7-9 with TRBJ2-7; 12 nucleotides match TRBD2. From germline, CDR1 is SEHNR and CDR2 FQNEAQ (reference sequence). CDR3 length equals 15 residues. Trimming at V came to 5 bases and at J to 3 bases, leaving 5 bases not matched to a gene. CDR3 sequence: CASSIRLAGVYEQYF. In DNA, the CDR3 is TGTGCCAGCAGCATACGACTAGCGGGAGTCTACGAGCAGTACTTC. The whole variable domain, filled in from reference TRBV7-9 and TRBJ2-7, reads DTGVSQNPRHKITKRGQNVTFRCDPISEHNRLYWYRQTLGQGPEFLTYFQNEAQLEKSRLLSDRFSAERPKGSFSTLEIQRTEQGDSAMYLCASSIRLAGVYEQYFGPGTRLTVT.

The chain couples TRBV7-2 to TRBJ1-1; D is unresolved. The CDR3 covers 15 residues. V was trimmed by 0 bases and J by 0 bases, leaving 8 bases between them. Germline lookup yields CDR1 SGHTA and CDR2 FQGNSA. Here the CDR3 reads CASSLAQTLNTEAFF. The CDR3 bases are TGTGCCAGCAGCTTAGCACAGACATTGAACACTGAAGCTTTCTTT.

This clone was counted once. The rearrangement uses TRBV15 and TRBJ2-7, with D possibly TRBD1 on 5 matching bases. V dropped 2 bases and J dropped 1 base, with 15 bases sitting between them. Germline CDR1 and CDR2: LNHNV and YYDKDF (reference sequence). This CDR3 has 16 residues. CDR3 sequence: CATSRPLETGSYEQYF. DNA of the CDR3: TGTGCCACCAGCAGACCACTGGAAACAGGATCCTACGAGCAGTACTTC. The full variable domain, rest sourced from reference TRBV15 and TRBJ2-7, is DAMVIQNPRYQVTQFGKPVTLSCSQTLNHNVMYWYQQKSSQAPKLLFHYYDKDFNNEADTPDNFQSRRPNTSFCFLDIRSPGLGDTAMYLCATSRPLETGSYEQYFGPGTRLTVT.

This chain links TRBV10-3 with TRBJ1-5; the D is unclear. CDR1 is ENHRY, CDR2 SYGVKD, per germline. The V and J ends lost 6 bases and 1 base respectively, with 7 bases between them. The CDR3 is 13 residues long. The CDR3: CAISPASNQPQHF. The CDR3 DNA is TGTGCCATCAGCCCAGCGAGCAATCAGCCCCAGCATTTT.